One and the same sample provided the 21 T cell receptor beta chains below, sequenced in a study of cytomegalovirus exposure and HLA in healthy donors. Vbeta (60) and Jbeta (13) primers were used in the PCR. Clones were read by immunoSEQ multiplex PCR, and TCRdb kept only the in-frame ones, dropping some. The sample yields about 110,000 clones, 71% seen once. The material sequenced was PBMCs. The source is a female donor in good health and CMV-seronegative.

The genes are TRBV6-5 and TRBJ2-7; TRBD2 might be the D (5 bases). Trimming stripped 2 bases from V and 0 bases from J, with 8 bases between. Looked up from germline, CDR1 is MNHEY and CDR2 is SVGAGI. There are 14 residues in the CDR3. CDR3 nucleotides: TGTGCCAGCAGTTACAATCGGGACTCCTACGAGCAGTACTTC. Translation gives CASSYNRDSYEQYF.

The CDR3 region has the DNA TGTGCCTGGAGTGTACTGGGGGCTCCCTACGAGCAGTACTTC. Amino acid sequence: CAWSVLGAPYEQYF. The V call is TRBV30, the J call TRBJ2-7, with D maybe TRBD1 (6 bases). The V gene lost 0 bases and the J gene lost 2 bases, with 11 bases spanning the gap. The CDR3 length is 14 residues. Germline loops: CDR1 GTSNPN, CDR2 SVGIG (reference sequence).

V is TRBV11-3 and J is TRBJ2-7, with D possibly TRBD2 on 5 matching bases. The V and J ends lost 5 bases and 6 bases respectively, with 23 bases between them. Looked up from germline, CDR1 is SGHNT and CDR2 is YENEEA. The CDR3 loop spans 16 amino acids. CDR3 sequence reads: CASSERPGSPGSEQYF. The CDR3 DNA follows: TGTGCCAGCAGCGAACGGCCGGGGTCCCCGGGATCCGAGCAGTACTTC.

This clone has a single count. The chain recombines TRBV5-4 with TRBJ2-7; 7 positions agree with TRBD1. The V gene's germline CDR1 is SGHNT and CDR2 YYREEE (reference sequence). CDR3 length equals 14 residues. J was trimmed by 3 bases and V by 4 bases; bases with no gene match: 7. CDR3 coding DNA: TGTGCCAGCAGCCATACAGGGGCACACTACGAGCAGTACTTC. Translating it yields CASSHTGAHYEQYF.

V usage is TRBV5-5 and J usage is TRBJ2-3, with D possibly matching TRBD2 (7 bases). This CDR3 has 16 amino acids. Deletions cut 0 bases from V and 2 bases from J, with 13 bases between. Germline loops: CDR1 SGHKS, CDR2 YYEKEE (reference sequence). Here the CDR3 DNA reads TGTGCCAGCAGCTTGGAGGGGGGGCCAAACACAGATACGCAGTATTTT. This gives the protein CASSLEGGPNTDTQYF.

The sample holds one count of this clone. The CDR3 protein is CASSAGTGPPYEQYF. In DNA form, the CDR3 reads TGTGCCAGCAGCGCGGGGACCGGGCCTCCCTACGAGCAGTACTTC. The J gene is TRBJ2-7, the V gene TRBV11-3; D might be TRBD2 (6 bases). This CDR3 comprises 15 residues. The germline V gene encodes CDR1 SGHNT and CDR2 YENEEA. V lost 5 bases and J lost 2, with 16 bases in between.

The gene calls are TRBV18 and TRBJ1-2; the match to TRBD1 covers 7 bases. Germline V lookup: CDR1 KGHSH, CDR2 LQKENI. The CDR3 has 14 residues. J gave up 3 bases and V 0 bases, and 1 base lay outside the gene matches. CDR3 in amino acids: CASSPPDRDYGYTF. CDR3 bases: TGTGCCAGCTCACCACCCGACAGGGACTATGGCTACACCTTC.

This chain joins TRBV27 and TRBJ2-7; TRBD1 agrees at 8 bases. J gave up 3 bases and V 7 bases, and 8 bases lay outside the gene matches. There are 14 residues in the CDR3. CDR1 MNHEY and CDR2 SMNVEV come from the germline V gene (reference sequence). CDR3 in amino acids: CASMTWTGNYEQYF. CDR3 DNA: TGTGCCAGCATGACCTGGACAGGGAACTACGAGCAGTACTTC.

V is TRBV5-1 and J is TRBJ2-3; 12 bases are a match to TRBD2. V lost 3 bases, J lost 1 base, and 0 bases stayed unmatched. Germline lookup yields CDR1 SGHRS and CDR2 YFSETQ. There are 15 residues in the CDR3. The CDR3 region has the DNA TGCGCCAGCAGCTGGACTAGCGGGGGCACAGATACGCAGTATTTT. Protein product: CASSWTSGGTDTQYF.

The chain combines TRBV12-5 with TRBJ2-7, with D perhaps matching TRBD2 (5 bases). Looked up from germline, CDR1 is LGHNT and CDR2 is FRNRAP. The CDR3 has 13 residues. Trimming shortened V by 6 bases and J by 6 bases, and 15 bases separated the two germline ends. The CDR3 loop reads CASGLGTSSEQYF. The CDR3 DNA follows: TGTGCTAGTGGCCTTGGCACTAGTTCCGAGCAGTACTTC.

CDR3 nucleotide sequence: TGTGCCAGTAGTTCCTCAGCGAACACCGGGGAGCTGTTTTTT. Translated, it gives CASSSSANTGELFF. The J gene is TRBJ2-2, the V gene TRBV19, with D uncertain. Germline V CDR1 and CDR2: LNHDA, SQIVND (reference sequence). The CDR3 length is 14 residues. Trimming cost V 5 bases and J 0 bases, with 7 bases left between them.

The chain joins TRBV5-1 to TRBJ1-5; D remains unclear. The CDR3 spans 13 residues. Germline V gene sequence: CDR1 SGHRS, CDR2 YFSETQ. Trimming left V 0 bases short and J 5 bases short, with 6 bases between. CDR3 protein: CASSLGADQPQHF. CDR3 coding DNA: TGCGCCAGCAGCTTGGGAGCCGATCAGCCCCAGCATTTT.

The V call is TRBV28, the J call TRBJ1-2; 8 bases line up with TRBD1. Trimming took 6 bases from V and 7 from J; bases not matched to a gene: 7. The CDR3 is 13 amino acids. In germline, CDR1 is MDHEN, CDR2 SYDVKM. The CDR3 DNA reads TGTGCCAGCAGAGCGACAGGGGTGGGTGGCTACACCTTC. It is translated as CASRATGVGGYTF.

This chain joins TRBV5-1 and TRBJ2-5, with D possibly TRBD1 on 6 matching bases. Gene TRBJ2-7 matches the end of the DNA better, so the J call may be wrong. Germline V lookup: CDR1 SGHRS, CDR2 YFSETQ. The CDR3 sequence is 16 residues long. CDR3 sequence: CASSSLQGLGSYEQYF. DNA of the CDR3: TGCGCCAGCAGCTCACTACAGGGCCTCGGGTCCTACGAGCAGTACTTC.

This rearrangement joins TRBV5-4 to TRBJ2-5; 8 bases are shared with TRBD2. CDR1 and CDR2 (germline): SGHNT, YYREEE (reference sequence). The CDR3 is made up of 15 amino acids. V dropped 2 bases and J dropped 2; count of bases not matched to a gene: 5. This chain's CDR3 is CASSLPVAGQETQYF. CDR3 coding DNA: TGTGCCAGCAGCTTACCTGTAGCGGGACAAGAGACCCAGTACTTC.

The chain couples TRBV6-5 to TRBJ2-1, with 9 bases identical to TRBD1. Germline V gene lookup returns CDR1 MNHEY and CDR2 SVGAGI. The V gene end was trimmed by 8 bases and the J gene end by 8 bases; junction bases not matched to a gene: 7. The CDR3 runs to 13 residues. The CDR3, as DNA: TGTGCCAGCCGGGACAGGGCCTTCGATGAGCAGTTCTTC. Its protein is CASRDRAFDEQFF.

This clone occurred once. The chain uses TRBV4-1 and TRBJ2-7; tentative D call: TRBD1 (5 bases). This CDR3 region has 14 residues. Germline V lookup: CDR1 MGHRA, CDR2 YSYEKL. Trimming cost V 2 bases and J 0 bases, with 8 bases left between them. The DNA of the CDR3 is TGCGCCAGCAGCCAATGGACACTCTCCTACGAGCAGTACTTC. This translates into CASSQWTLSYEQYF.

This clone was detected once. This rearrangement joins TRBV27 to TRBJ1-1, with a tentative D call TRBD1 (6 bases). The CDR3 contains 13 residues. V was clipped by 0 bases and J by 9 bases, with 11 bases between them. Germline loops: CDR1 MNHEY, CDR2 SMNVEV (reference sequence). As DNA, the CDR3 is TGTGCCAGCAGTTTATCGGACAGCTTGAAAGCTTTCTTT. This translates into CASSLSDSLKAFF.

The J gene is TRBJ2-7, the V gene TRBV18, with 7 bases fitting TRBD1. Trimming removed 2 bases from V and 3 bases from J; junction bases left unmatched: 4. This CDR3 comprises 14 residues. Germline loops: CDR1 KGHSH, CDR2 LQKENI. The CDR3 reads CASSPSGQYYEQYF. In nucleotides, the CDR3 is TGTGCCAGCTCACCATCGGGACAGTACTACGAGCAGTACTTC.

The chain employs TRBV5-1 and TRBJ1-1; TRBD1 is a possible D gene (6 bases). CDR1 is SGHRS, CDR2 YFSETQ, per germline. Trimming shortened V by 3 bases and J by 5 bases, and 14 bases separated the two germline ends. This CDR3 has 14 residues. The CDR3 nucleotides are TGCGCCAGCAGCTGGTCCGGGACAAGGACTGAAGCTTTCTTT. Residues: CASSWSGTRTEAFF.

The sample holds a few counts of this clone. V and J are TRBV7-6 and TRBJ2-3; D is perhaps TRBD1 (6 bases). The V gene lost 5 bases and the J gene lost 0 bases, with 9 bases spanning the gap. Looked up from germline, CDR1 is SGHVS and CDR2 is FNYEAQ. This CDR3 is built from 14 residues. The CDR3 coding sequence is TGTGCCAGCAGCCCGGGACACAGCACAGATACGCAGTATTTT. This codes for CASSPGHSTDTQYF.